The sequence of this T cell receptor (beta chain) was determined in a study of cytomegalovirus exposure and HLA in healthy donors (TCRdb year 2017). Background on the whole study: An earlier analysis of 587 of the donors reported over 250 Gb of sequence data and 117 million unique TCR beta sequences obtained from around 190 million T cells. About 300 gigabases of sequencing data and approximately 85 million unique TCR sequences were included in an early release covering roughly 600 HLA-typed donors. Of the 398 genotyped donors, 65% to 90% fell in the genetic ancestry cluster associated with self-reported Caucasian donors. The study aimed to test whether signatures of past pathogen exposure could be identified by cataloging public T cell receptors. The study profiled the T cell repertoires of hundreds of subjects by immunosequencing and related them to cytomegalovirus serostatus. Along with the approximately 700-subject first cohort, a separate validation cohort of over a hundred different subjects was used. High-throughput TCR immunosequencing, statistical association of individual TCRs with disease status, and machine learning were combined to predict cytomegalovirus infection status. A later analysis re-analyzed previously published TCR beta repertoires from about 730 donors and added high-resolution HLA genotyping to study TCR occurrence patterns. Rather than using new phenotypic data, the later analysis identified candidate immune exposures from TCR beta sequences and from how often those sequences occurred across donors. An earlier analysis of 587 of the donors used high-throughput TCR beta sequencing to judge whether each TCR beta V gene segment behaved as functional or pseudogenic. Alongside the repertoire data, information on donor age, sex, ethnicity and CMV serostatus was compiled. A later genetic analysis used genome-wide SNP genotypes for about three fifths of the roughly 700 donors, treating that subset as a discovery cohort. Every repertoire in the discovery cohort had been generated on one and the same sequencing platform. HLA typing included class I and class II loci at four-digit resolution. Typing coverage varied by locus: about 629-630 donors for A, B, C, DRB1 and DQB1; roughly 520 for DQA1; approximately 570 for DPA1; 450 to 480 for DPB1. A few DR-DQ haplotypes were handled as single units for association and clustering because linkage in the cohort was strong. Among around 400 genotyped donors of the cohort, an average of about 240,000 unique TCR beta nucleotide sequences was sequenced per donor, of which about 18% were non-productive. General study outcomes and caveats: In both the original and validation cohorts, the classifier was reported to diagnose cytomegalovirus status with high specificity and sensitivity. Broadly in line with IMGT annotations, most TCR beta V segments showed up in productive rearrangements about 90% or about 30% of the time in an earlier analysis of several hundred of the donors. This cohort had only TCR beta chains sequenced, and the lack of alpha or paired-chain data limited which features could be detected. A further reported finding was that TCR beta sequences accurately predicted the HLA-A and HLA-B alleles for most subjects in the first cohort. In a later analysis, most CMV-associated TCR beta chains were found to appear HLA-restricted, with HLA associations seemingly driven largely by CMV exposure. A later analysis found that HLA-associated TCR beta chains were more clonally expanded and had lower generation probabilities than equally common non-associated chains. When HLA alleles, especially DR and DQ, strongly co-occurred, attributing TCR associations to individual alleles was difficult. A later analysis associated some 17,000 TCR beta sequences with specific HLA alleles at a false discovery rate of 0.05. A group of highly shared sequence variants was considered likely to be a technical artifact of the sequencing pipeline. In a later genetic analysis, fewer N-insertions in productive TCRs were reported among donors in an Asian-associated ancestry cluster than the roughly 700-donor mean. Because HLA typing was unavailable for some donors at each locus, only the typed subset was used in association tests. Several of the top co-occurrence clusters appeared to be linked to parvovirus B19, influenza, CMV and Epstein-Barr virus, according to a later analysis. Some IMGT-functional V segments, including TRBV6-2 and TRBV6-3, could not be told apart with the 87-base-pair reads, so those segments were excluded. In a later analysis, the rate of TCR association differed among HLA loci, with DRB1 alleles having the most associated TCRs and HLA-C alleles having the fewest. The authors suggested that the approach could potentially be generalized to other disease states and immunological phenotypes. The presence/absence analyses assumed that sequencing depth was roughly uniform across donors, and that assumption may not be true. The study listed approximately 150 TCR beta chains as associated with cytomegalovirus. Correlated functional status among segregating V segments might be attributable to linkage disequilibrium, but an unknown experimental factor could not be ruled out. In vitro tests confirmed that a few of the cytomegalovirus-associated TCR beta chains recognize cytomegalovirus antigens. While some public TCRs were present in many individuals, most TCR sequences turned up only very rarely across donors. Over 15 rarely observed V segments, including chromosome 9 orphons, were excluded from the earlier analysis of some 590 of the donors because counts were too low. For the cohort, immune exposure information was limited to CMV serostatus. A later genetic analysis associated a missense DCLRE1C variant with V-gene and J-gene trimming of TCR beta chains, and an independent cohort replicated the association.

The cohort was made up of 666 healthy bone marrow donors. Cohort members were all nominally healthy when sampled, although unrecorded immune exposures were likely present. The donor was CMV seronegative and was included in the group of over 300 seronegative cohort members. A peripheral blood sample was collected from each donor, and TCR beta sequencing was performed on peripheral blood mononuclear cells. Genomic DNA extraction from the blood cell samples was performed with the Qiagen DNeasy Blood Extraction Kit. Library preparation used the immunoSEQ multiplex PCR assay. The multiplex PCR relied on a mix of 60 forward primers for TCR Vbeta segments and 13 reverse primers for TCR Jbeta segments. Amplification of the CDR3 region of rearranged TCR beta genes was performed with a multiplex PCR assay on genomic DNA. The amplified TCR beta libraries were sequenced on the Illumina HiSeq System as 87-base-pair reads. As for the original processing: A later analysis tallied 75 million to 95 million unique TCR beta chains across the 666 repertoires, and about 10 million of those chains were shared by two or more donors. A nearest-neighbor algorithm error-corrected the raw reads and collapsed the reads into unique sequences, merging closely related sequences to remove PCR and sequencing errors. To assign V, D and J gene segments, CDR3 sequences were aligned to IMGT reference sequences. Each retained sequence needed at least a six-nucleotide match to both a V gene segment and a J gene segment. Rearrangements were classified as productive when the CDR3 lacked stop codons and remained in frame with V and J, and all other rearrangements were classified as non-productive. Following IMGT convention, CDR3 was defined as the stretch from the second conserved V-encoded cysteine to the conserved J-encoded phenylalanine. In an earlier analysis of approximately 500 of the donors, sequences lacking an unambiguous match to a single V gene segment were excluded. An earlier analysis of almost 600 of the donors classified V segments as functional when productive rearrangements were above 56.7% and as segregating when the standard deviation between donors was above 5%. A statistical classification framework was built to diagnose cytomegalovirus status from the catalog of TCR beta chain sequences. In a later analysis, TCR nucleotide sequences were compared against IMGT/GENE-DB human TR gene sequences so that V and J genes could be assigned. Using the TCRdist pipeline, a later analysis assigned CDR3 sequences along with most-parsimonious VDJ recombination scenarios. In a later analysis, each TCR beta chain was defined by its CDR3 amino acid sequence together with its V-gene family, and reads lacking a unique V-gene family were excluded. In a later analysis, some 600 highly shared, low-generation-probability nucleotide sequences were removed to address suspected cross-contamination and a sequencing artifact. For each public chain, a later analysis derived a clonal expansion index from normalized ranks of inferred template counts within each repertoire. Generation probabilities in a later analysis came from a VDJ recombination model fitted to out-of-frame rearrangements, and those results were checked against IGoR. A later analysis scored TCR-TCR, TCR-HLA and TCR-CMV co-occurrence with hypergeometric tests, applying a repertoire-size bias correction to TCR pairs. In a later analysis, false discovery rates were estimated by permuting HLA or CMV assignments 20 times. In a later analysis, co-occurring TCRs were grouped using DBSCAN, with TCRdist sequence similarity added in when clustering inside HLA-allele-positive subsets. Repertoires with fewer than 30,000 or more than 120,000 public chains were left out of co-occurrence clustering, as were four to six repertoires with anomalous nucleotide sharing. TCRdb re-hosts the immuneACCESS table, in-frame sequences only. Its copies lack some clones; in the studies checked, an unresolved V gene accounts for under half of them, and the cause for the rest is not known. That table supplies the V and J calls and clone size; D and trimming were determined from the DNA. In this sample the table shows over 130,000 clones, just over 65% of which occur a single time. The top ten clones comprise approximately 6.5% of the sample.

From cysteine to phenylalanine, the CDR3 is 15 amino acids long. The read is trimmed to its CDR3 DNA, 45 bases read in frame from base 1. This clone was recorded once. Its antigen has not been determined. Per-base quality was not reported, and no clone a single base away is much larger than it. The chain links TRBV1 with TRBJ2-7; the D call of TRBD1 is as the table states it, not checked on the DNA. TRBV1 is reported as a pseudogene. The TCR comes from a woman aged 60-70 years in good health and CMV-seronegative. The material sequenced was PBMCs. The sequence in DNA is TGCACCAGCAGCCCTGGACAGTTGCGGCCCTACGAGCAGTACTTC. This yields the protein CTSSPGQLRPYEQYF.